Presented here are 19 T cell receptor beta chains from one specimen sequenced in a study of T cell responses to AZD1222 COVID-19 vaccine. Assay: immunoSEQ multiplex PCR; the TCRdb copy retains only in-frame clones and omits some. The sample holds 170,000 or so clones; less than 95% are singletons and the top ten take around 2.9%. The sequences come from peripheral blood, collected on day 0 of AZD1222 vaccination. Every receptor here comes from an adult in good health.

The chain carries TRBV2 and TRBJ1-6; 7 bases map to TRBD1. The CDR3 is made up of 16 amino acids. Germline CDR1 SNHLY, CDR2 FYNNEI. Trimming at V came to 8 bases and at J to 7 bases, leaving 14 bases not matched to a gene. The chain's CDR3 is CASSEGGGRGNSPLHF. The CDR3 region has the DNA TGTGCCAGCTCCGAGGGTGGGGGCAGGGGGAATTCACCCCTCCACTTT.

The V gene is TRBV6-1, the J gene TRBJ1-5, with TRBD1 matching 7 bases. The V gene's germline CDR1 is MNHNS and CDR2 SASEGT. CDR3 length: 16 amino acids. Germline trimming cut 4 bases from V and 3 bases from J; bases unmatched to any gene: 9. CDR3 in amino acids: CASSGTGTANNQPQHF. CDR3 nucleotide sequence: TGTGCCAGCAGTGGTACCGGGACAGCAAACAATCAGCCCCAGCATTTT.

The chain uses TRBV4-3 and TRBJ1-4, with 10 bases aligning to TRBD1. There are 13 residues in the CDR3. V trimming: 3 bases; J trimming: 11 bases; junction bases outside the gene matches: 3. Germline V CDR1 and CDR2: LGHNA, YSLEER. CDR3 in amino acids: CASSQTGGGKLFF. CDR3 in DNA: TGCGCCAGCAGCCAGACAGGGGGCGGGAAACTGTTTTTT.

V is TRBV19 and J is TRBJ1-1; D might be TRBD1 (5 bases). The CDR3 is made up of 13 amino acids. Germline V gene data show CDR1 as LNHDA and CDR2 as SQIVND (reference sequence). Deletions cut 0 bases from V and 6 bases from J, with 8 bases between. CDR3 DNA sequence: TGTGCCAGTAGTATAGAGGTCAGGGCTGAAGCTTTCTTT. The encoded protein is CASSIEVRAEAFF.

This clone appeared once. This sequence joins TRBV19 and TRBJ1-3; 8 bases map to TRBD1. V shed 5 bases, J shed 0 bases, and the junction held 3 bases outside the gene matches. CDR1 and CDR2 (germline): LNHDA, SQIVND (reference sequence). The CDR3 extends over 15 amino acids. The CDR3 protein is CASSGQGSSGNTIYF. The CDR3 nucleotides read TGTGCCAGTAGTGGACAGGGAAGCTCTGGAAACACCATATATTTT.

There are a few counts of this clone. The sample has other DNA sequences that encode this CDR3 too. V and J are TRBV3-1 (or the pseudogene TRBV3-2) and TRBJ1-3, with a tentative D call TRBD1 (5 bases). V lost 1 base, J lost 0 bases, and 7 bases lay in between. The CDR3 spans 15 residues. Per germline, CDR1 LGHDT and CDR2 YNNKEL (reference sequence). The CDR3 loop is CASSQGGNSGNTIYF. CDR3 coding DNA: TGTGCCAGCAGCCAAGGGGGGAACTCTGGAAACACCATATATTTT.

V gene TRBV7-2 combines with J gene TRBJ2-2; 8 nucleotides agree with TRBD2. J gave up 4 bases and V 5 bases, and 3 bases lay outside the gene matches. Germline assignment: CDR1 SGHTA and CDR2 FQGNSA. CDR3 length equals 14 residues. The CDR3 DNA is TGTGCCAGCAGCACACGGGGGGGCACCGGGGAGCTGTTTTTT. It is translated as CASSTRGGTGELFF.

V and J are TRBV15 and TRBJ1-5; D may be TRBD1 (5 bases). V lost 3 bases and J lost 7, with 13 bases in between. The CDR3 extends over 14 amino acids. Per the germline V gene, CDR1 is LNHNV and CDR2 is YYDKDF (reference sequence). CDR3: CATSSQGADQPQHF. In nucleotides, the CDR3 is TGTGCCACCAGCAGTCAAGGGGCAGACCAGCCCCAGCATTTT. Full variable domain (rest looked up from reference TRBV15 and TRBJ1-5): DAMVIQNPRYQVTQFGKPVTLSCSQTLNHNVMYWYQQKSSQAPKLLFHYYDKDFNNEADTPDNFQSRRPNTSFCFLDIRSPGLGDTAMYLCATSSQGADQPQHFGDGTRLSIL.

The chain has TRBV20-1 and TRBJ2-1, with 10 bases lining up with TRBD2. V was pared by 3 bases and J by 6 bases, with 5 bases of the junction left unmatched. This CDR3 region has 14 residues. From germline, CDR1 is DFQATT and CDR2 SNEGSKA (reference sequence). The CDR3 DNA sequence: TGCAGTGCTAGTTCAGCGGGGGGGGTCAATGAGCAGTTCTTC. Translated, it gives CSASSAGGVNEQFF.

The rearrangement joins TRBV6-5 to TRBJ1-2, with D possibly being TRBD1 (5 bases). Between the trimmed V and J ends, which lost 2 bases and 9 bases, there was a span of 10 bases. Per the germline V gene, CDR1 is MNHEY and CDR2 is SVGAGI. This CDR3 is 12 amino acids long. The CDR3 coding sequence is TGTGCCAGCAGTTACCCCGGGGGGAGCTACACCTTC. Amino acid sequence: CASSYPGGSYTF.

The rearrangement joins TRBV5-6 to TRBJ2-7, with TRBD2 matching over 7 bases. CDR1 and CDR2 from the germline V gene are SGHDT and YYEEEE. The CDR3 contains 15 residues. The ends lost 1 base at V and 2 bases at J; junction bases unmatched: 6. The CDR3 region has the DNA TGTGCCAGCAGCTTGTCTGGACTAGGGACCTACGAGCAGTACTTC. Encoded protein: CASSLSGLGTYEQYF.

The chain has TRBV5-1 and TRBJ2-1, with TRBD1 as a possible D gene (5 bases). Trimming pared 4 bases from V and 6 bases from J, leaving 11 bases between. The CDR3 covers 13 residues. CDR1 and CDR2 from the germline V gene are SGHRS and YFSETQ. The CDR3 DNA reads TGCGCCAGCAGCGCGGACACGGGCAATGAGCAGTTCTTC. It yields the protein CASSADTGNEQFF.

V and J are TRBV20-1 and TRBJ1-1, with D uncertain. The germline gives CDR1 DFQATT, CDR2 SNEGSKA (reference sequence). V was shortened by 1 base and J by 5 bases, with 5 bases between the two germline ends. The CDR3 contains 11 residues. The CDR3 here is CSARGGTEAFF. In DNA form, the CDR3 reads TGCAGTGCTAGAGGTGGGACTGAAGCTTTCTTT.

The V gene is TRBV6-2 or TRBV6-3, the J gene TRBJ2-7; TRBD1 might be the D (5 bases). There are 13 residues in the CDR3. V was cut by 5 bases and J by 5 bases, with 13 bases left in between. CDR1 is MNHEY and CDR2 is SVGEGT in the germline V gene. Here the CDR3 DNA reads TGTGCCAGCAGTACCGACAGTCACCACGAGCAGTACTTC. It translates to CASSTDSHHEQYF.

This clone appeared a single time. The V gene is TRBV12-3 or TRBV12-4, the J gene TRBJ1-5; D unresolved. V shed 8 bases and J shed 1 base, with 9 bases lying between them. The CDR3 sequence is 13 residues long. The CDR3 protein is CASGWGSNQPQHF. In nucleotides, the CDR3 is TGTGCCAGCGGTTGGGGAAGCAATCAGCCCCAGCATTTT.

This clone showed up just once. The V and J genes are TRBV6-1 and TRBJ2-1; tentatively, D is TRBD1 (5 bases). Germline V gives CDR1 MNHNS, CDR2 SASEGT. The length of the CDR3 is 15 residues. Trimming stripped 1 base from V and 3 bases from J, with 10 bases between. The CDR3 DNA reads as TGTGCCAGCAGTGAAGAGCCGACAGTCTACAATGAGCAGTTCTTC. It specifies CASSEEPTVYNEQFF.

This rearrangement joins TRBV10-1 to TRBJ1-6; D perhaps matches TRBD1 (5 bases). The CDR3 covers 13 residues. Per germline, CDR1 WNHNN and CDR2 SYGVQD (reference sequence). Trimming took off 4 bases at V and 9 bases at J, with 10 bases between the two ends. CDR3 coding DNA: TGCGCCAGCAGTGCAGGGAGGGTTTCACCCCTCCACTTT. Its protein product is CASSAGRVSPLHF.

The CDR3 region is CASSQGQANYGYTF. The CDR3 DNA reads as TGCGCCAGCAGCCAAGGACAGGCTAACTATGGCTACACCTTC. The V and J genes are TRBV4-1 and TRBJ1-2, with D perhaps TRBD1 (6 bases). V was clipped by 1 base and J by 0 bases, with 6 bases between them. CDR3 length: 14 amino acids. In germline, CDR1 is MGHRA, CDR2 YSYEKL.

This chain uses TRBV19 with TRBJ1-2; 11 nucleotides match TRBD1. Germline trimming cut 7 bases from V and 7 bases from J; bases unmatched to any gene: 5. Germline values: CDR1 LNHDA, CDR2 SQIVND (reference sequence). The CDR3 length is 13 residues. In DNA form, the CDR3 reads TGTGCCAGTACGAGGACAGGGGGCTTTGGCTACACCTTC. Translating gives CASTRTGGFGYTF.